This T cell receptor beta chain was sequenced for a study of blood T cell repertoires in COVID-19. Study-level background: The United States, Italy and Spain were the sources of the acute and convalescent COVID-19 samples. Sample material is recorded as cDNA or gDNA derived from T cells, B-cell-depleted T cells, or PBMCs.

This table comes from immunoSEQ multiplex PCR, and its TCRdb copy is limited to in-frame clones, with some not included. The sample lists approximately 310,000 clones; 85% were seen once. Ages ranged from roughly 18 to 100 years, with residence in 24 US areas. Germline assignment: CDR1 LGHDT and CDR2 YNNKEL (reference sequence). The CDR3 runs to 16 residues. V lost 3 bases and J lost 6; bases outside the gene matches: 7. Sequencing was done on a sample of PBMCs or T cells enriched from blood (not recorded which). The chain uses TRBV3-1 (or the pseudogene TRBV3-2) and TRBJ2-1, with 11 bases that match TRBD2. The receptor's source is a woman aged 25-40 years who had been exposed to COVID-19. The CDR3, as DNA: TGTGCCAGCAGCCACCTAGCGGGAGGTCCCCTCAATGAGCAGTTCTTC. Translation gives CASSHLAGGPLNEQFF.